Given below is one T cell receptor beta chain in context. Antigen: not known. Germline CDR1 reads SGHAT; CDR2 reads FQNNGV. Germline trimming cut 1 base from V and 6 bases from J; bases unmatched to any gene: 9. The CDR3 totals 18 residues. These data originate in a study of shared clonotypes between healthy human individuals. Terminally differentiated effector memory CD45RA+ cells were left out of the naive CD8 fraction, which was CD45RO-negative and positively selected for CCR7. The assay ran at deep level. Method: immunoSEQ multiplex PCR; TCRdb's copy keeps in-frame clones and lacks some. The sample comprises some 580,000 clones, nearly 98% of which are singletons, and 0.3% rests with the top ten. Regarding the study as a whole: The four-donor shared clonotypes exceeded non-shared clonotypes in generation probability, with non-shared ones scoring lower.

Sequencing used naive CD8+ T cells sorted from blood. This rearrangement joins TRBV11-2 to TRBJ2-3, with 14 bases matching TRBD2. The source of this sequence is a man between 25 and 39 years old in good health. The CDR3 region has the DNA TGTGCCAGCAGCTTAGCCGGGACTAGCGGGAGCTTGGGTGATACGCAGTATTTT. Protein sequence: CASSLAGTSGSLGDTQYF.